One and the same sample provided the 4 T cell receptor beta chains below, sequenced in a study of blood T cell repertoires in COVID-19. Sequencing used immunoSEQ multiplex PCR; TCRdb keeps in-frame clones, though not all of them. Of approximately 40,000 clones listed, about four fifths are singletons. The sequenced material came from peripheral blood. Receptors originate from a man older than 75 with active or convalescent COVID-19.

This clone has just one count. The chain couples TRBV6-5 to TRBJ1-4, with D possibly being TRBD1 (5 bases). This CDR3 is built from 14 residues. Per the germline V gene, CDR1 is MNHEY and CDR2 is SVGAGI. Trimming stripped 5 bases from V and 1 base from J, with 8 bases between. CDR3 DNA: TGTGCCAGCAGTCAGACAGTAACTAATGAAAAACTGTTTTTT. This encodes CASSQTVTNEKLFF.

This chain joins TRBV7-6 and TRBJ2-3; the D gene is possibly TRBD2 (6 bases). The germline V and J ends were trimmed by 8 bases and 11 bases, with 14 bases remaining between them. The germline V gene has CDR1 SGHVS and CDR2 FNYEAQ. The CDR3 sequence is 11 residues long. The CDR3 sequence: CASGLVGGQYF. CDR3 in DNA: TGTGCCAGCGGATTAGTCGGGGGGCAGTATTTT.

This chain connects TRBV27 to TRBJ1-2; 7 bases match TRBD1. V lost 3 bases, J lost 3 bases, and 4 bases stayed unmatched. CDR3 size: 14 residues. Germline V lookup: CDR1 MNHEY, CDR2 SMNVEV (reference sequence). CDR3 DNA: TGTGCCAGCAGTTTCACGACAGGGCACTATGGCTACACCTTC. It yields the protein CASSFTTGHYGYTF.

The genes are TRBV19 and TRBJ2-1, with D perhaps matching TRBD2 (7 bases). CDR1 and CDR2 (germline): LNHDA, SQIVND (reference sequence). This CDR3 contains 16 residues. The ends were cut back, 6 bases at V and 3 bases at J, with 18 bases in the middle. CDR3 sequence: CASRNGGPLGYNEQFF. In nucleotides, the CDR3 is TGTGCCAGTAGGAACGGGGGGCCGTTGGGCTACAATGAGCAGTTCTTC.